This T cell receptor (beta chain) came from a study of radiation and T cells in renal cell carcinoma. Study-level points and caveats: Only small tumor regions of roughly 0.96 g were sampled. Irradiated tumors had higher TCR clonality than control tumors. Compared with controls, irradiated tumors had more, larger dominant CDR3 motifs.

As concerns this clone: What it binds is unknown.

Treatment described: treatment-naive control, cytoreductive nephrectomy. Controls included a few female and approximately twelve male donors, resected 2011 to 2014. Only in-frame clones appear in the TCRdb table, and some are missing; sequencing was by immunoSEQ multiplex PCR. The sample lists about 25,000 clones, 55% to 75% occurring once. This TCR was sampled from a man aged 40-49 years with renal cell carcinoma. This material consisted of tumor tissue, taken from a patient whose treatment was nephrectomy without radiotherapy.

The CDR3 DNA reads as TGTGCCAGCAGTTTACCCCAAGGGTTAGGAACTGAAGCTTTCTTT. It yields the protein CASSLPQGLGTEAFF. The chain uses TRBV28 and TRBJ1-1; D unresolved. CDR3 length: 15 residues. CDR1 is MDHEN and CDR2 is SYDVKM in the germline V gene. With 2 bases removed from V and 5 bases from J, the gap between germline ends came to 15 bases.